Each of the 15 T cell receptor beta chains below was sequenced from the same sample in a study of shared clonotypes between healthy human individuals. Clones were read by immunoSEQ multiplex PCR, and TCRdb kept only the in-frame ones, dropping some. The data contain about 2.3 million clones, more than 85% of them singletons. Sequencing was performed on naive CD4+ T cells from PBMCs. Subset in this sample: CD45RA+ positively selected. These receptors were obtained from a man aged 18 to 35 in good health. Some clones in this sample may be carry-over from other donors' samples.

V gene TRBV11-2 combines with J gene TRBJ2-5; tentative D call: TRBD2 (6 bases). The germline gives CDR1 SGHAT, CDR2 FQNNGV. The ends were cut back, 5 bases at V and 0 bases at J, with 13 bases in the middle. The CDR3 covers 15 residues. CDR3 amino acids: CASSPTGRYQETQYF. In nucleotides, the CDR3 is TGTGCCAGCAGCCCCACTGGGAGGTACCAAGAGACCCAGTACTTC.

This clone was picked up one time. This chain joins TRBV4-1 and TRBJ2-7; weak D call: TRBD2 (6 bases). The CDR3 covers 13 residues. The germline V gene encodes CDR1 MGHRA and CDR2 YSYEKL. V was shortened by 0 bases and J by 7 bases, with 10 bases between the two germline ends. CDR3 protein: CASSQELGREQYF. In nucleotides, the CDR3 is TGCGCCAGCAGCCAAGAACTGGGGAGGGAGCAGTACTTC.

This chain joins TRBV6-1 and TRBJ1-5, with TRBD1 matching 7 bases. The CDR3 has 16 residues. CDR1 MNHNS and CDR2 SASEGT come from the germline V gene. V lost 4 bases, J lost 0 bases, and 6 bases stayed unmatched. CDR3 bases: TGTGCCAGCAGTGGGGGGACAGTGTATAGCAATCAGCCCCAGCATTTT. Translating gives CASSGGTVYSNQPQHF.

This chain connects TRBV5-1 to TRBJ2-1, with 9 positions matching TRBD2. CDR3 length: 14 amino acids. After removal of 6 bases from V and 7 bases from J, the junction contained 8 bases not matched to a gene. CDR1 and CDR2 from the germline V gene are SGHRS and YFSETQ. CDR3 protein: CASMSTSGGNEQFF. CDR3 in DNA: TGCGCCAGCATGTCGACTAGCGGTGGTAATGAGCAGTTCTTC.

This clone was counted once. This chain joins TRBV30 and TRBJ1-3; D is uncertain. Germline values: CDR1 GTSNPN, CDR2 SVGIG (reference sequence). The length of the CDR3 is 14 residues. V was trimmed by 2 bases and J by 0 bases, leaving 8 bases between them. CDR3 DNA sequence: TGTGCCTGGAGTCCCCCCTACTCTGGAAACACCATATATTTT. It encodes CAWSPPYSGNTIYF.

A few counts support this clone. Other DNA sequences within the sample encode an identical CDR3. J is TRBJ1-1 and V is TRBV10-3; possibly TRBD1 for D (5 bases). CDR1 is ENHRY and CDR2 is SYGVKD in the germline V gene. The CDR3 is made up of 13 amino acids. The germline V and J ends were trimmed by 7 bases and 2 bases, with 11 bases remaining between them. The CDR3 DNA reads TGTGCCATCACTGGGACGCTTAACACTGAAGCTTTCTTT. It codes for CAITGTLNTEAFF.

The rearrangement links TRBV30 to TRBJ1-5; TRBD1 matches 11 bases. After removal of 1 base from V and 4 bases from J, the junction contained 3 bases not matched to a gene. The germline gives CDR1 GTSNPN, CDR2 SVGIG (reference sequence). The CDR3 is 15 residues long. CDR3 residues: CAWSAWDRGNQPQHF. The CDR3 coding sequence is TGTGCCTGGAGTGCTTGGGACAGGGGGAATCAGCCCCAGCATTTT.

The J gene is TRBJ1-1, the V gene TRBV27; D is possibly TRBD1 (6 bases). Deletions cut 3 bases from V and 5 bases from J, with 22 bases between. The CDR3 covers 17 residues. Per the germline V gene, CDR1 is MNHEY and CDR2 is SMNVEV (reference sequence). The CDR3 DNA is TGTGCCAGCAGTTTCTACCAGGGGAAAACAGGAGGTACTGAAGCTTTCTTT. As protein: CASSFYQGKTGGTEAFF.

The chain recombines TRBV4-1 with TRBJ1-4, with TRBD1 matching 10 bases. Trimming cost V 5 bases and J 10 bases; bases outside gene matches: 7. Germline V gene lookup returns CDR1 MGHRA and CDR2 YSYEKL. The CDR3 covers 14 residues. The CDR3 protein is CASSETGGSGKLFF. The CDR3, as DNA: TGCGCCAGCAGCGAGACAGGGGGCAGTGGAAAACTGTTTTTT.

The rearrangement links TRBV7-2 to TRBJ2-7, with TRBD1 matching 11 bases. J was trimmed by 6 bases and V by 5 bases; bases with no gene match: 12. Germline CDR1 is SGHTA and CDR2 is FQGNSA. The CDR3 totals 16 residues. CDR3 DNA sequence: TGTGCCAGCAGCCGGGGCAGTGGACAGGGGGCGTTCGAGCAGTACTTC. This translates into CASSRGSGQGAFEQYF.

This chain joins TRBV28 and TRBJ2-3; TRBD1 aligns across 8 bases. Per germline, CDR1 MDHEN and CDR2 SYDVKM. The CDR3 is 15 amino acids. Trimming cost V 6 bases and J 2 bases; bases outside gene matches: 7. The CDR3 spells CASSVNRGFTDTQYF. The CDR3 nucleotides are TGTGCCAGCAGCGTCAACAGGGGGTTCACAGATACGCAGTATTTT.

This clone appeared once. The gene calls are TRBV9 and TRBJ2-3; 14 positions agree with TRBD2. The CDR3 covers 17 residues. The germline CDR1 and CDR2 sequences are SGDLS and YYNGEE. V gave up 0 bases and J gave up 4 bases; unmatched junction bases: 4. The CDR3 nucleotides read TGTGCCAGCAGCGTAGATTCGGGACTAGCGGGAGCAGATACGCAGTATTTT. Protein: CASSVDSGLAGADTQYF.

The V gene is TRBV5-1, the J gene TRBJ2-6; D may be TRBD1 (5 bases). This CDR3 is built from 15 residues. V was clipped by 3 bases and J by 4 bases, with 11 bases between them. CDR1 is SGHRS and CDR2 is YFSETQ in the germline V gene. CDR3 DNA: TGCGCCAGCAGCTCGCCAGGGAAGGGGGCCAACGTCCTGACTTTC. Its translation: CASSSPGKGANVLTF.

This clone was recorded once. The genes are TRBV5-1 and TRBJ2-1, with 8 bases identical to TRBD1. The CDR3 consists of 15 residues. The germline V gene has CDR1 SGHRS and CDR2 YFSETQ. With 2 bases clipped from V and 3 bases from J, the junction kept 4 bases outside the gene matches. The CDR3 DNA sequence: TGCGCCAGCAGCTTTACAGGGGGGTTCTACAATGAGCAGTTCTTC. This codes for CASSFTGGFYNEQFF. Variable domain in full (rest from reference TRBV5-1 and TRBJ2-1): KAGVTQTPRYLIKTRGQQVTLSCSPISGHRSVSWYQQTPGQGLQFLFEYFSETQRNKGNFPGRFSGRQFSNSRSEMNVSTLELGDSALYLCASSFTGGFYNEQFFGPGTRLTVL.

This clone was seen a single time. CDR3 region: CASSVILGPNNEQFF. CDR3 DNA: TGTGCCAGCAGCGTAATCCTAGGGCCCAACAATGAGCAGTTCTTC. V gene TRBV9 combines with J gene TRBJ2-1; D not certain. Trimming removed 1 base from V and 5 bases from J, with 13 bases in between. CDR1 SGDLS and CDR2 YYNGEE come from the germline V gene. The CDR3 totals 15 residues.